The source of this T cell receptor (beta chain) is a study of T cells after yellow fever vaccination. About the research overall: Preparation of fractions with low cell numbers was performed using SMART-Seq v4 Ultra Low Input. Study-wide points: Clonotypes shared by both compartments, CD4 and CD8, made up a small share. In post-booster samples, most primary-vaccination clones reappeared (roughly 96% CD4, nearly 90% CD8).

Concerning this clonotype itself: Its target is not known.

The CDR3 has 14 amino acids. Germline CDR1 and CDR2: SQVTM and ANQGSEA. J lost 6 bases, V lost 4 bases, and 10 bases had no gene match. TCRdb called the 5' RACE reads again in MiXCR, with one record for every CDR3 protein. The data contain roughly 500,000 distinct CDR3 sequences, 15% to 20% of them singletons. This receptor was identified in a man aged 25 to 40 who received the YFV17D yellow fever vaccine. The sequencing used PBMCs, collected 15 days after the yellow fever booster vaccination. The genes are TRBV29-1 and TRBJ2-7; 9 bases align to TRBD1. The CDR3: CSVALGTGNIEQYF. The CDR3 DNA sequence: TGCAGCGTTGCTTTGGGGACAGGGAATATCGAGCAGTACTTC.